This T cell receptor beta chain was sequenced for a study of CXCR3-negative and CXCR3-positive naive CD8 T cells. The overall study: TRB reads totalled about 140 million, about 1.5 +/- 0.3 million per library.

It was by 5' RACE with UMI labels that the TRB cDNA libraries were prepared. TCRdb re-called the 5' RACE reads and gives one entry per CDR3 protein, without DNA. This repertoire includes 45,000 to 55,000 distinct CDR3 sequences. Note on this clonotype: What it recognizes is unknown.

Broader study findings: In both naive subsets diversity was comparably high, whereas memory CD8+ cells showed much lower diversity. TRBV-TRBJ usage was similar across naive CXCR3 subsets but distinct in memory cells. Cryopreservation partially decreased CXCR3 expression, and most assays used fresh PBMCs.

Per the germline V gene, CDR1 is MNHEY and CDR2 is SVGEGT. The CDR3 contains 16 residues. The chain is built from TRBV6-2 or TRBV6-3 and TRBJ2-1; TCRdb's D call, TRBD2, is unchecked because there is no DNA. The origin of this receptor is a human donor in good health. Some clones in this sample may be carry-over from other donors' samples. Sequenced input: memory CD8+ T cells from blood. The chain's CDR3 is CASSYSTSGGANEQFF.